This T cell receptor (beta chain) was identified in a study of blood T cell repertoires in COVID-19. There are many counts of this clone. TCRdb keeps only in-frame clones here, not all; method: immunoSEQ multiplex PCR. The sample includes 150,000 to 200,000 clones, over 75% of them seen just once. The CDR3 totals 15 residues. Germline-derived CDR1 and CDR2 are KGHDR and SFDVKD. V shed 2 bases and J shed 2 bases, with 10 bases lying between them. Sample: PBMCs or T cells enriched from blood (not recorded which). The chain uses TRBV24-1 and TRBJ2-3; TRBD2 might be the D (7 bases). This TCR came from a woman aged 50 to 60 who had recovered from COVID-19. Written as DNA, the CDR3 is TGTGCCACCAGTGATTCGGGGGGCCACACAGATACGCAGTATTTT. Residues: CATSDSGGHTDTQYF.